This TCR beta chain was observed in a study of cytotoxic CD8 clonotypes in ibrutinib-treated CLL. About the study: Among the patients, around 10 presented as relapsed/refractory and fewer than 16 as treatment-naive; about 17 showed unmutated IGHV. A median around 12 months of treatment, range 6 to 36, preceded the collection of response samples.

V lost 6 bases to trimming and J lost 9 bases, with 18 bases between them. The V gene's germline CDR1 is SEHNR and CDR2 FQNEAQ (reference sequence). The CDR3 runs to 15 residues. The planned depth of sequencing spanned 1 in 200,000 to 1 in 1 million T cells. Sequencing used immunoSEQ multiplex PCR; TCRdb keeps in-frame clones, though not all of them. The sample lists approximately 150,000 clones; approximately 80% were seen once. V is TRBV7-9 and J is TRBJ1-6, with a tentative D call TRBD1 (6 bases). The starting material was PBMCs, obtained after 12 months of ibrutinib treatment. This clonotype was obtained from a human donor with chronic lymphocytic leukemia. This CDR3 is CASSSNREQGSPLHF. Written as DNA, the CDR3 is TGTGCCAGCAGTTCGAACAGGGAGCAGGGTTCACCCCTCCACTTT.